These T cell receptor beta chains were read from a single sample in a study of vaccination and CD4 T cells after COVID-19. For these TCRs, the target antigens are not known. TCRdb reprocessed the PCR reads with MiXCR, giving one entry per CDR3 protein. The sample lists approximately 13,000 distinct CDR3 sequences, 52% occurring once. The source material was CD4+ T cells from blood, cultured in vitro. Receptors were obtained from a human donor who had recovered from COVID-19. Both conserved end residues are part of each CDR3.

v_call cdr3_aa
TRBV11-3 CASSPPEVPTGANVLTF
TRBV11-2 CASSPDGLQGSGRNF
TRBV24-1 CATSDPTGGYEQYF
TRBV2 CASRPGLARETQYF
TRBV2 CASRSWGRQGLSQPQHF
TRBV4-2 CASSQDLGVTSGSYVTRIEQFF
TRBV7-8 CASGSLSNQPQHF
TRBV20-1 CSATSGGDGSSEQYF
TRBV6-2/TRBV6-3 CASSYGLADQSSYNEQFF
TRBV19 CASSETGWSTEAFF